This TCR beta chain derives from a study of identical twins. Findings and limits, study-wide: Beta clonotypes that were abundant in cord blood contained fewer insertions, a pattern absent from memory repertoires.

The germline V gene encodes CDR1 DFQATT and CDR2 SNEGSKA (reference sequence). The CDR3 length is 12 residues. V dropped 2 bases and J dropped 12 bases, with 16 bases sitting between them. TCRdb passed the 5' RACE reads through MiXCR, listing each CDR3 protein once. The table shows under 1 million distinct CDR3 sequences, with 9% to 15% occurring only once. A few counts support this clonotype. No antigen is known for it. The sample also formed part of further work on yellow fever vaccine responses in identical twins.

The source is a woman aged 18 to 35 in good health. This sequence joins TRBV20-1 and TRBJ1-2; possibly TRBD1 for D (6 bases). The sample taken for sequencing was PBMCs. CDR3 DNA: TGCAGTGCTAGATACCGACAGGACCCAGACACCTTC. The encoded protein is CSARYRQDPDTF.